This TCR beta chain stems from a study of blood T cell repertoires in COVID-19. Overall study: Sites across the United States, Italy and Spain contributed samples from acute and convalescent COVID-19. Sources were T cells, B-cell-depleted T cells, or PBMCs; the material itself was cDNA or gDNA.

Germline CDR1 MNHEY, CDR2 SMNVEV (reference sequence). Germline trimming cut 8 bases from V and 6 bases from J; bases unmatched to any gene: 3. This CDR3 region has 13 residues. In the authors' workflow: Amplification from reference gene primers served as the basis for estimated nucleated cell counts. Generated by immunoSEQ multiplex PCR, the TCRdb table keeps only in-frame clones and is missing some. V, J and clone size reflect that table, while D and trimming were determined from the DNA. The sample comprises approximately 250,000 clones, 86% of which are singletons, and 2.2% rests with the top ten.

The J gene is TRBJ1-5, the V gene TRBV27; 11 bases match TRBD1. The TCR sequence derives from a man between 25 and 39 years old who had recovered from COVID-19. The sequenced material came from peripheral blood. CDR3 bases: TGTGCCAGCTGGACAGGGGGCGGTCAGCCCCAGCATTTT. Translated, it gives CASWTGGGQPQHF.